This T cell receptor (beta chain) originates from a study of identical twins. With template switching, a universal primer site was added, and the cDNA carried unique molecular identifiers. From the 5' RACE reads, TCRdb called clonotypes with MiXCR, one entry per CDR3 protein. The data hold 1.5 million to 2 million distinct CDR3 sequences, with roughly 35% observed a single time. With 2 bases removed from V and 4 bases from J, the gap between germline ends came to 12 bases. CDR1 is SGHRS, CDR2 YFSETQ, per germline. The CDR3 loop spans 14 amino acids. This clonotype was counted a few times. This rearrangement joins TRBV5-1 to TRBJ1-2; D is unclear. The TCR originated in a newborn girl in good health. The material sequenced was cord blood. CDR3 bases: TGCGCCAGCAGCTTCTCCCGCGAGGGCTATGGCTACACCTTC. This translates into CASSFSREGYGYTF.